This TCR beta chain was found in a study of cytomegalovirus exposure and HLA in healthy donors (dated by TCRdb to about 2017). Regarding the research as a whole: In an earlier analysis of 550 to 750 of the donors, 276 Gb of sequence data and some 100 million unique TCR beta sequences from about 179 million T cells were reported. An early release that covered more than 550 HLA-typed donors contained approximately 320 gigabases of sequencing data and 65 million to 100 million unique TCR sequences. Of the roughly 410 genotyped donors, approximately 81% were placed in the genetic ancestry cluster associated with self-reported Caucasian donors. The study aimed to test whether cataloging public T cell receptors could reveal signatures of past pathogen exposure. Using immunosequencing, the study profiled T cell repertoires from about 610 subjects and related those repertoires to cytomegalovirus serostatus. A separate validation cohort of 100 to 150 different subjects was used in addition to the approximately 670-subject first cohort. To predict cytomegalovirus infection status, the study brought together high-throughput TCR immunosequencing, statistical association of individual TCRs with disease status, and machine learning. A later analysis re-examined previously published TCR beta repertoires from over 500 donors and added high-resolution HLA genotyping to investigate patterns of TCR occurrence. Rather than drawing on any new phenotypic data, the later analysis identified candidate immune exposures from TCR beta sequences and the way those sequences occurred across donors. An earlier analysis of around 580 of the donors used high-throughput TCR beta sequencing to judge whether each TCR beta V gene segment behaved as functional or pseudogenic. Donor age, sex, ethnicity and CMV serostatus were compiled together with the repertoire data. Genome-wide SNP genotypes for about 65% of the roughly 670 donors were used in a later genetic analysis, which treated that subset as a discovery cohort. All discovery cohort repertoires had been generated using a single sequencing platform. HLA typing covered class I and class II loci at four-digit resolution. The number of donors typed differed by locus, with about 629-640 for A, B, C, DRB1 and DQB1, approximately 500 for DQA1, about 610 for DPA1, and around 450 for DPB1. Several DR-DQ haplotypes were treated as single units for association and clustering because of strong linkage in the cohort. On average, 235,054 unique TCR beta nucleotide sequences were sequenced per donor among about 400 genotyped donors of the cohort, with 15% to 20% of those sequences being non-productive.

In regard to this clone: Its target antigen remains unknown. Base qualities are not recorded, but no much larger clone differs from it by a single base.

Study-level results and caveats: Because HLA typing was unavailable for some donors at each locus, only the typed subset was used in association tests. While some public TCRs were present in many individuals, most TCR sequences turned up only very rarely across donors. In the study, about 150 TCR beta chains were listed as associated with cytomegalovirus. In a later analysis, TCR association rates were found to vary across HLA loci, with the most associated TCRs seen for DRB1 alleles and the fewest for HLA-C alleles. In both the original and validation cohorts, the classifier was reported to diagnose cytomegalovirus status with high specificity and sensitivity. Immune exposure information for the cohort was limited to CMV serostatus. Several of the top co-occurrence clusters appeared to be linked to parvovirus B19, influenza, CMV and Epstein-Barr virus, according to a later analysis. In this cohort, only TCR beta chains were sequenced, and detectable features were limited by the absence of alpha or paired-chain data. Broadly in line with IMGT annotations, most TCR beta V segments showed up in productive rearrangements about 87% or about 30% of the time in an earlier analysis of approximately 640 of the donors. In a later genetic analysis, a missense DCLRE1C variant was associated with V-gene and J-gene trimming of TCR beta chains, and the association was replicated in an independent cohort. A further reported finding was that TCR beta sequences accurately predicted the HLA-A and HLA-B alleles for most subjects in the first cohort. The earlier analysis of 587 of the donors excluded about 16 rarely observed V segments, including chromosome 9 orphons, because counts were too low. In a later analysis, HLA-associated TCR beta chains were found to be more clonally expanded and to have lower generation probabilities than equally common non-associated chains. Assigning TCR associations to individual alleles was difficult when HLA alleles, especially DR and DQ, strongly co-occurred. A later analysis associated 15,000 to 20,000 TCR beta sequences with specific HLA alleles at a false discovery rate of 0.05. In vitro tests confirmed that a few of the cytomegalovirus-associated TCR beta chains recognize cytomegalovirus antigens. A cluster of highly shared sequence variants was judged likely to be a technical artifact of the sequencing pipeline. Correlated functional status among segregating V segments might be attributable to linkage disequilibrium, but an unknown experimental factor could not be ruled out. A later analysis found that most CMV-associated TCR beta chains appeared HLA-restricted, with HLA associations seemingly driven largely by CMV exposure. Because the 87-base-pair reads could not distinguish some IMGT-functional V segments, including TRBV6-2 and TRBV6-3, those segments were excluded. Roughly uniform sequencing depth across donors was assumed in presence/absence analyses, although this assumption may not hold. The authors suggested that the approach could potentially be generalized to other disease states and immunological phenotypes. In a later genetic analysis, fewer N-insertions in productive TCRs were reported among donors in an Asian-associated ancestry cluster than the roughly 640-donor mean.

The cohort comprised fewer than 700 healthy bone marrow donors. Cohort members were all nominally healthy when sampled, although unrecorded immune exposures were likely present. The donor tested CMV seronegative and was one of the 352 seronegative cohort members. Every donor gave a peripheral blood sample, and the peripheral blood mononuclear cells from that sample were used for TCR beta sequencing. The Qiagen DNeasy Blood Extraction Kit was used to extract genomic DNA from the blood cell samples. Trimming costs V 4 bases and J 7 bases, and their ends lie 16 bases apart. The CDR3 starts with the cysteine, ends with the phenylalanine, and has 13 residues. Only the CDR3 DNA stays, 39 bases, in frame from base 1. CDR1 and CDR2 are read off the germline V gene (reference sequence) as GTSNPN and SVGIG. Receptors were amplified or captured by the immunoSEQ multiplex PCR assay. For the multiplex PCR, a mixture combining 60 forward primers for TCR Vbeta segments and 13 reverse primers for TCR Jbeta segments was used. The CDR3 region of rearranged TCR beta genes was amplified from genomic DNA by a multiplex PCR assay. The amplified TCR beta libraries were sequenced on the Illumina HiSeq System as 87-base-pair reads. As for the authors' bioinformatics: A later analysis counted some 80 million unique TCR beta chains across the approximately 700 repertoires, and 10 million to 11 million of these chains were shared by at least two donors. A nearest-neighbor algorithm error-corrected the raw reads and collapsed the reads into unique sequences, merging closely related sequences to remove PCR and sequencing errors. To assign V, D and J gene segments, CDR3 sequences were aligned to IMGT reference sequences. For a sequence to be retained, a match of at least six nucleotides was required to both a V gene segment and a J gene segment. Rearrangements were classified as productive when the CDR3 lacked stop codons and remained in frame with V and J, and all other rearrangements were classified as non-productive. CDR3 was defined according to IMGT convention as the region running from the second conserved V-encoded cysteine to the conserved J-encoded phenylalanine. Sequences without an unambiguous match to a single V gene segment were excluded from the earlier analysis of a few hundred of the donors. In an earlier analysis of some 590 of the donors, a V segment was called functional when productive rearrangements were above 56.7%, and segregating when the standard deviation between donors exceeded 5%. A statistical classification framework was built to diagnose cytomegalovirus status from the catalog of TCR beta chain sequences. In a later analysis, TCR nucleotide sequences were compared against IMGT/GENE-DB human TR gene sequences so that V and J genes could be assigned. A later analysis assigned CDR3 sequences and most-parsimonious VDJ recombination scenarios with the TCRdist pipeline. In a later analysis, each TCR beta chain was defined by its CDR3 amino acid sequence together with its V-gene family, and reads lacking a unique V-gene family were excluded. As a way to deal with suspected cross-contamination and a sequencing artifact, a later analysis dropped 500 to 700 nucleotide sequences that were highly shared and had low generation probability. In a later analysis, a clonal expansion index was calculated for each public chain from normalized within-repertoire ranks of inferred template counts. In a later analysis, generation probabilities were computed with a VDJ recombination model fitted to out-of-frame rearrangements, and the resulting probabilities were checked against IGoR. In a later analysis, TCR-TCR, TCR-HLA and TCR-CMV co-occurrence was scored with hypergeometric tests, and a repertoire-size bias correction was applied to TCR pairs. To estimate false discovery rates, a later analysis permuted the HLA or CMV assignments 20 times. A later analysis grouped co-occurring TCRs with DBSCAN, adding TCRdist sequence similarity when clustering within HLA-allele-positive subsets. Co-occurrence clustering excluded repertoires with fewer than 30,000 or more than 120,000 public chains, plus five with anomalous nucleotide sharing. Held by TCRdb, this immuneACCESS table contains in-frame sequences only and omits some clones. Under half of the omission traces to an unresolved V gene where checked; the cause of the rest is unknown. V and J calls and clone size are copied from that table; D and trimming were computed from the DNA. The sample contains 150,000 to 200,000 clones, around 82% of them found a single time. The biggest ten clones account for approximately 0.25% of the sample.

Sequences were obtained from PBMCs. This clonotype was obtained from a boy younger than 18 in good health and CMV-seronegative. Recombination joined TRBV30 with TRBJ1-2; TRBD1 is perhaps the D gene, given 5 matching bases. In nucleotide form, the sequence is TGTGCCTGGAATTTGCCAGGGCTCGGTGGCTACACCTTC. Translated, it reads CAWNLPGLGGYTF.